These 18 T cell receptor beta chains originate from one sample sequenced in a study of T cells in Graves' hyperthyroidism and ophthalmopathy. RNA transcripts provided the source from which TCR beta CDR3 regions were amplified. With the HTBI primer set, the TCR CDR3 went through a first round of RT-PCR. TCRdb redid the calling of the multiplex PCR reads with MiXCR, one entry per CDR3 protein. The sample shows roughly 570,000 distinct CDR3 sequences, about half of them seen only once. The sample taken for sequencing was peripheral blood or thyroid tissue (not recorded which). All receptors come from a woman between 18 and 30 years old with Graves' hyperthyroidism.

This clonotype showed up many times. V usage is TRBV4-1 and J usage is TRBJ1-5; D not certain. Between the trimmed V and J ends, which lost 1 base and 1 base, there was a span of 5 bases. The CDR3 spans 14 residues. Germline V lookup: CDR1 MGHRA, CDR2 YSYEKL. The CDR3 DNA follows: TGCGCCAGCAGCCAAGGAAGCAGCAATCAGCCCCAGCATTTT. It encodes CASSQGSSNQPQHF.

This clonotype has a count of ten or more. As DNA, the CDR3 is TGTGCCAGCAGTCGAGGAGATTCCGATAATTCACCCCTCCACTTT. Encoded protein: CASSRGDSDNSPLHF. This rearrangement joins TRBV6-6 to TRBJ1-6, with D unclear. Looked up from germline, CDR1 is MNHNY and CDR2 is SVGAGI (reference sequence). The CDR3 runs to 15 residues. The V end was cut by 5 bases, the J end by 5 bases, with 13 bases between.

V is TRBV12-3 or TRBV12-4 and J is TRBJ2-5; 10 bases match TRBD1. The DNA end favors TRBJ2-7, so the J call may be wrong. There are 15 residues in the CDR3. CDR3 nucleotides: TGTGCCAGCGGCACGACAGGGGGCGCCACCTACGAGCAGTACTTC. It yields the protein CASGTTGGATYEQYF.

The chain couples TRBV12-5 to TRBJ1-5; D is uncertain. CDR3 size: 12 residues. The germline gives CDR1 LGHNT, CDR2 FRNRAP. V was shortened by 9 bases and J by 0 bases, with 6 bases between the two germline ends. CDR3 coding DNA: TGTGCTAGGGGAGATAGCAATCAGCCCCAGCATTTT. It codes for CARGDSNQPQHF.

About this clonotype itself: A single base separates this from a much larger clone, so it may be a read error. The gene calls are TRBV2 and TRBJ1-2, with 10 bases that match TRBD1. CDR1 SNHLY and CDR2 FYNNEI come from the germline V gene. J lost 6 bases, V lost 4 bases, and 8 bases had no gene match. The CDR3 loop spans 15 amino acids. CDR3 sequence: CASSAPGQGSHGYTF. For the CDR3, the DNA is TGTGCCAGCAGTGCTCCGGGACAGGGGTCCCATGGCTACACCTTC.

Comment on this clonotype: Possible read error: a much larger clone is one base away. The rearrangement uses TRBV4-3 and TRBJ1-5; D gene uncertain. CDR1 and CDR2 (germline): LGHNA, YSLEER. CDR3 length equals 15 residues. The ends were cut back, 1 base at V and 4 bases at J, with 11 bases in the middle. CDR3 in DNA: TGCGCCAGCAGCCAAGGCCAGGTTCAGAATCAGCCCCAGCATTTT. This encodes CASSQGQVQNQPQHF.

V and J are TRBV7-6 and TRBJ2-5; 8 bases are shared with TRBD1. With V trimmed by 1 base and J by 5 bases, 6 bases remained unmatched. The CDR3 consists of 15 residues. Germline loops: CDR1 SGHVS, CDR2 FNYEAQ. The DNA of the CDR3 is TGTGCCAGCAGCTTAGGGGGCAGGGGGCTGGAGACCCAGTACTTC. Encoded protein: CASSLGGRGLETQYF.

This clonotype has a single count. A much bigger clone sits one base away, suggesting this may be a read error. The J gene is TRBJ1-5, the V gene TRBV11-3, with 7 bases matching TRBD1. The CDR3 has 13 amino acids. Germline lookup yields CDR1 SGHNT and CDR2 YENEEA. J lost 5 bases, V lost 6 bases, and 4 bases had no gene match. CDR3 amino acids: CASSYRGYQPQHF. In nucleotides, the CDR3 is TGTGCCAGCAGTTACAGGGGATATCAGCCCCAGCATTTT.

This clonotype was picked up many times. The gene calls are TRBV6-5 and TRBJ1-4, with 10 positions matching TRBD1. The CDR3 loop spans 15 amino acids. Looked up from germline, CDR1 is MNHEY and CDR2 is SVGAGI. The junction had 8 bases not matched to a gene; V was cut back by 6 bases and J by 7 bases. In DNA form, the CDR3 reads TGTGCCAGCAGCCGAGGGACAGGGGAAGCTGAAAAACTGTTTTTT. It encodes CASSRGTGEAEKLFF.

The V gene is TRBV5-1, the J gene TRBJ1-3; D might be TRBD1 (5 bases). CDR3 length equals 15 residues. Germline V gene data show CDR1 as SGHRS and CDR2 as YFSETQ. Trimming stripped 4 bases from V and 2 bases from J, with 13 bases between. Here the CDR3 DNA reads TGCGCCAGCAGCCCGGCGGGGGTGGCTGGAAACACCATATATTTT. Protein: CASSPAGVAGNTIYF.

V usage is TRBV7-9 and J usage is TRBJ1-1; TRBD1 aligns across 7 bases. J lost 8 bases, V lost 4 bases, and 4 bases had no gene match. The CDR3 length is 12 residues. Germline CDR1 and CDR2: SEHNR and FQNEAQ (reference sequence). Here the CDR3 reads CASSSGQTEAFF. CDR3 sequence (DNA): TGTGCCAGCAGCTCGGGACAGACGGAAGCTTTCTTT.

This clonotype was found a few times. This chain uses TRBV24-1 with TRBJ2-1; D might be TRBD2 (6 bases). The CDR3 is 14 residues long. Per germline, CDR1 KGHDR and CDR2 SFDVKD. V was shortened by 4 bases and J by 2 bases, with 8 bases between the two germline ends. CDR3 residues: CATSDRLAYNEQFF. For the CDR3, the DNA is TGTGCCACCAGTGACCGACTAGCCTACAATGAGCAGTTCTTC.

Many counts were recorded for this clonotype. The V gene is TRBV15, the J gene TRBJ2-5; no clear D gene. This CDR3 has 14 residues. Germline V lookup: CDR1 LNHNV, CDR2 YYDKDF (reference sequence). Between the trimmed V and J ends, which lost 0 bases and 3 bases, there was a span of 8 bases. CDR3 region: CATSREVVEETQYF. The DNA of the CDR3 is TGTGCCACCAGCAGAGAAGTTGTCGAAGAGACCCAGTACTTC.

V gene TRBV30 combines with J gene TRBJ1-1; 7 bases agree with TRBD1. The germline V gene encodes CDR1 GTSNPN and CDR2 SVGIG (reference sequence). The trim removed 0 bases at V and 6 bases at J, leaving 10 bases unmatched. There are 15 residues in the CDR3. The CDR3 region is CAWSVVLQGTPEAFF. CDR3 sequence (DNA): TGTGCCTGGAGTGTGGTATTACAGGGGACCCCTGAAGCTTTCTTT.

Many counts were recorded for this clonotype. The chain carries TRBV19 and TRBJ2-7, with D possibly being TRBD1 or TRBD2 (5 bases each). Per germline, CDR1 LNHDA and CDR2 SQIVND (reference sequence). The CDR3 is made up of 14 amino acids. The ends were cut back, 4 bases at V and 2 bases at J, with 12 bases in the middle. The DNA for the CDR3 is TGTGCCAGTAGTAGCCGGGACGGAGCCTACGAGCAGTACTTC. Amino acids: CASSSRDGAYEQYF.

The table lists this clonotype with many counts. The rearrangement uses TRBV2 and TRBJ2-7, with 7 bases fitting TRBD2. Germline V lookup: CDR1 SNHLY, CDR2 FYNNEI. With V trimmed by 7 bases and J by 6 bases, 3 bases remained unmatched. CDR3 length equals 11 residues. The CDR3 is CASKGGGEQYF. CDR3 coding DNA: TGTGCCAGCAAGGGCGGGGGCGAGCAGTACTTC.

In regard to this clonotype: A read error may produce the germline difference seen at one junction end. The rearrangement uses TRBV29-1 and TRBJ2-6; no clear D gene. Looked up from germline, CDR1 is SQVTM and CDR2 is ANQGSEA. The CDR3 covers 12 residues. CDR3 DNA sequence: TGCAGCGTTGAAGCTGGTGCCAACGTCCTGACTTTC. This gives the protein CSVEAGANVLTF.

This clonotype was detected ten times or more. The chain links TRBV3-1 to TRBJ2-5; TRBD2 aligns across 10 bases. V trimming: 4 bases; J trimming: 5 bases; junction bases outside the gene matches: 4. This CDR3 comprises 14 residues. Germline V gene data show CDR1 as LGHDT and CDR2 as YNNKEL (reference sequence). The CDR3 region is CASSPSGRGETQYF. The CDR3 nucleotides are TGTGCCAGCAGCCCTAGCGGGAGAGGTGAGACCCAGTACTTC.